This T cell receptor (beta chain) was captured by sequencing in a study of neurological immune-mediated disorders. Findings of the study overall: There was no clinical or MRI feature that showed an association with the multiple sclerosis repertoire cluster. One cluster of related CDR3 sequences contained, by phylogenetic grouping, the repertoires of 18 of 34 multiple sclerosis patients and formed a possible signature.

Per germline, CDR1 SGHRS and CDR2 YFSETQ. This CDR3 region has 16 residues. The V end lost 0 bases, the J end lost 7 bases, and 18 bases lay between the germline ends. This clonotype has at least ten counts. What it recognizes is unknown. TCRdb reanalysed the 5' RACE reads using MiXCR and keeps one entry per CDR3 protein. Seen here are 60,000 to 85,000 distinct CDR3 sequences, approximately 4.6% observed once, and the top ten hold 2.2%. The specimen was PBMCs. V and J are TRBV5-1 and TRBJ2-3; possibly TRBD1 for D (6 bases). This sequence originates from a woman in her 70s with multiple sclerosis. CDR3 in amino acids: CASSLVRQGKRNTQYF. DNA for the CDR3: TGCGCCAGCAGCTTGGTTCGGCAGGGGAAGAGGAATACGCAGTATTTT.